This entry features one T cell receptor beta chain sequence. The antigen is undetermined. This record belongs to a study of T cell responses to AZD1222 COVID-19 vaccine. Study-wide points: It should be noted that donors were predominantly white British and more often female, and clonal diversity was possibly underestimated. Unmutated variant regions are reportedly targeted by nearly half of spike-specific TCRs. At study baseline, merely five or six AZD1222 recipients were seropositive. Rises in breadth and depth of Spike-specific TCRs came after two AZD1222 doses.

Clones were read by immunoSEQ multiplex PCR, and TCRdb kept only the in-frame ones, dropping some. The data hold 150,000 or so clones, with roughly nine tenths observed a single time. The CDR3 sequence is 16 residues long. Trimming removed 6 bases from V and 4 bases from J; junction bases left unmatched: 15. Germline CDR1 SNHLY, CDR2 FYNNEI. Source: peripheral blood, taken after recovery from COVID-19. The sequence came from an adult who had recovered from COVID-19. The V call is TRBV2, the J call TRBJ2-7, with TRBD1 matching over 7 bases. CDR3 loop: CASSVPGTVFFYEQYF. The CDR3 DNA is TGTGCCAGCAGCGTCCCCGGGACAGTCTTTTTTTACGAGCAGTACTTC.